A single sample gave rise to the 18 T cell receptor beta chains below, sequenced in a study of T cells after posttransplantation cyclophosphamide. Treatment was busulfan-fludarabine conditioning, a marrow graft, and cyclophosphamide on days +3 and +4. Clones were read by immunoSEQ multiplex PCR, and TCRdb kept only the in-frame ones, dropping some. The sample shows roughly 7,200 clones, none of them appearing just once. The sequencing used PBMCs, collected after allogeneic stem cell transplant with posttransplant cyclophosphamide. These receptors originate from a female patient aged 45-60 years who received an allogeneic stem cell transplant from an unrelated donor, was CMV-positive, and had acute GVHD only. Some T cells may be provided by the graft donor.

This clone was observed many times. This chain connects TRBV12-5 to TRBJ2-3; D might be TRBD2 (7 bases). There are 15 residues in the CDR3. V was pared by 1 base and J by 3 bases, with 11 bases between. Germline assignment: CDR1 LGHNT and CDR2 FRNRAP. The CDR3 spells CASGLGGGGTDTQYF. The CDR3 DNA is TGTGCTAGTGGTTTGGGGGGAGGGGGAACAGATACGCAGTATTTT. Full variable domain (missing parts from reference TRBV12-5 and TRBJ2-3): DARVTQTPRHKVTEMGQEVTMRCQPILGHNTVFWYRQTMMQGLELLAYFRNRAPLDDSGMPKDRFSAEMPDATLATLKIQPSEPRDSAVYFCASGLGGGGTDTQYFGPGTRLTVL.

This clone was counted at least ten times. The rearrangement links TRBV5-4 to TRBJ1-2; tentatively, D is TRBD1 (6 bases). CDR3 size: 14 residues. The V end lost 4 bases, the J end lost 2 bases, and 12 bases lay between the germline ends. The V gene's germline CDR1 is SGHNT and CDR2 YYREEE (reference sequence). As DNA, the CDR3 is TGTGCCAGCAGCCAAGGACAGATAAACTATGGCTACACCTTC. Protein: CASSQGQINYGYTF.

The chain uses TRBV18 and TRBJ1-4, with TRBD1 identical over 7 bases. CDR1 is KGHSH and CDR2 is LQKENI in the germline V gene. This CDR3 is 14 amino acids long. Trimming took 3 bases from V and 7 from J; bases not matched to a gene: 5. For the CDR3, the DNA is TGTGCCAGCTCACCGAGGGGGCCGGGTGAAAAACTGTTTTTT. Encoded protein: CASSPRGPGEKLFF.

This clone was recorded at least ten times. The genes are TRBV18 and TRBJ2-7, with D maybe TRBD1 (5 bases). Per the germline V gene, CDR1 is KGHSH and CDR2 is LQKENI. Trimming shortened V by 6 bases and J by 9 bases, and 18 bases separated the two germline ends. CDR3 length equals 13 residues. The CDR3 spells CASSPDILVGQYF. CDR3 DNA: TGTGCCAGCTCGCCGGACATCCTGGTGGGGCAGTACTTC.

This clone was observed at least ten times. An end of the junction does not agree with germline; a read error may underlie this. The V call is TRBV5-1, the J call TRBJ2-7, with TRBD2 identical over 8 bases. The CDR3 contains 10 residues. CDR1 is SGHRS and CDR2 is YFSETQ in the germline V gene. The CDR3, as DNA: TGCGCCAGCAGCTTTAGCGGGAAAAGCTTC. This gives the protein CASSFSGKSF.

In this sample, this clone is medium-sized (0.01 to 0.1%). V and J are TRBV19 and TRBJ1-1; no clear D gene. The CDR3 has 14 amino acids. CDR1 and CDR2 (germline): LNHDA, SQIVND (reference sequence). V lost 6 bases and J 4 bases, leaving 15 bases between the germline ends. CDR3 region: CASSLQRRVTEAFF. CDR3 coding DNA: TGTGCCAGTAGCCTCCAGAGGCGGGTCACTGAAGCTTTCTTT.

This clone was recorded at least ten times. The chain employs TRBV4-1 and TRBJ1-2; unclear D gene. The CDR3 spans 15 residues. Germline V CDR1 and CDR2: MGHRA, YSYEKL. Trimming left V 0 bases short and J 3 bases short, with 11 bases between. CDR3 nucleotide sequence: TGCGCCAGCAGCCAAGAAGCCAGGCCCTACTATGGCTACACCTTC. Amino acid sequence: CASSQEARPYYGYTF.

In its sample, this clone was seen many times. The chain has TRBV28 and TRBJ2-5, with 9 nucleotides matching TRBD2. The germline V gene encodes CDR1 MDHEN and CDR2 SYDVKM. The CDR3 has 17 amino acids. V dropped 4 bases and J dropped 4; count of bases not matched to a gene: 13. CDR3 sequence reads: CASSSGGGGRAGETQYF. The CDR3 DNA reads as TGTGCCAGCAGTTCCGGGGGTGGCGGGAGGGCCGGAGAGACCCAGTACTTC.

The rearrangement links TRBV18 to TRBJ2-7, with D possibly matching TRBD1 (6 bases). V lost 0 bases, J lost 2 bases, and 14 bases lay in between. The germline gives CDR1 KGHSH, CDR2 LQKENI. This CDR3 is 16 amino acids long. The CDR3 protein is CASSPPVQGWPYEQYF. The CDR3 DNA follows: TGTGCCAGCTCACCACCGGTACAGGGTTGGCCCTACGAGCAGTACTTC.

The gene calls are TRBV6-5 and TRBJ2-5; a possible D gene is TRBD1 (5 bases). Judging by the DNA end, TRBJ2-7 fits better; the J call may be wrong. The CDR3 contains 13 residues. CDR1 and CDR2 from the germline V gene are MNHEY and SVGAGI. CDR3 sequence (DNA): TGTGCCAGCAGTTACGGCAGGGCCTACGAGCAGTACTTC. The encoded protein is CASSYGRAYEQYF.

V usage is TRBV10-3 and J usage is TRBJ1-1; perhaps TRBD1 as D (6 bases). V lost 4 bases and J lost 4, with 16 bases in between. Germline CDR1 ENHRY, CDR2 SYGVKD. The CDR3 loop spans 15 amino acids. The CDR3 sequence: CAISGHREGGTEAFF. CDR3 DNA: TGTGCCATCAGTGGACACAGGGAAGGGGGCACTGAAGCTTTCTTT.

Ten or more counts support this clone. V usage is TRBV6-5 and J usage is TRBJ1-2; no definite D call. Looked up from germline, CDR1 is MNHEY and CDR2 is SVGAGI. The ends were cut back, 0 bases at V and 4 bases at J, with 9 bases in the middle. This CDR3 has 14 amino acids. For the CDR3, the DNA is TGTGCCAGCAGTTACTCTTCAGGCATCTATGGCTACACCTTC. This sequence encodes CASSYSSGIYGYTF.

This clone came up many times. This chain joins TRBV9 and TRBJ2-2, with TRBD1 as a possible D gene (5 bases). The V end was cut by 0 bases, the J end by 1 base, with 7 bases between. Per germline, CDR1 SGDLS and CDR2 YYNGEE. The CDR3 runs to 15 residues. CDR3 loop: CASSVAGQNTGELFF. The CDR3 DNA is TGTGCCAGCAGCGTAGCCGGACAGAACACCGGGGAGCTGTTTTTT.

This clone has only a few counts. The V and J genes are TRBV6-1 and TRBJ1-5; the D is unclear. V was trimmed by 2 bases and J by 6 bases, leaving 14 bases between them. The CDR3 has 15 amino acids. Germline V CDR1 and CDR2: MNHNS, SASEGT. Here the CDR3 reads CASSEYGGTGQPQHF. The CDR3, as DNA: TGTGCCAGCAGTGAATATGGAGGCACGGGTCAGCCCCAGCATTTT.

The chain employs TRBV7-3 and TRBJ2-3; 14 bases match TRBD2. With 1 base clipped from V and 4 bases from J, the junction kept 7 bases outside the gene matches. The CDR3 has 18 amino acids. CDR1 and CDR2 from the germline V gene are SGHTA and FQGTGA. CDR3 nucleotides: TGTGCCAGCAGCTTAATCCCAAGACTAGCGGGAGGGCCAGATACGCAGTATTTT. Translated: CASSLIPRLAGGPDTQYF.

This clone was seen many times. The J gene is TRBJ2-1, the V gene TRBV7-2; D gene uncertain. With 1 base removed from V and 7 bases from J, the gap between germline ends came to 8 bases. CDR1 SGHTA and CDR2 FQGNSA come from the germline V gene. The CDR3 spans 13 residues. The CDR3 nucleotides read TGTGCCAGCAGCTTAGATCGCAGTAATGAGCAGTTCTTC. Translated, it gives CASSLDRSNEQFF.

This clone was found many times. This CDR3 reads CSSTRLAPRTDTQYF. The DNA for the CDR3 is TGCAGCTCCACCCGCCTGGCACCGCGGACAGATACGCAGTATTTT. The chain links TRBV29-1 to TRBJ2-3; D not resolved. V gave up 8 bases and J gave up 3 bases, with 21 bases separating them. Germline CDR1 and CDR2: SQVTM and ANQGSEA. This CDR3 is 15 amino acids long.

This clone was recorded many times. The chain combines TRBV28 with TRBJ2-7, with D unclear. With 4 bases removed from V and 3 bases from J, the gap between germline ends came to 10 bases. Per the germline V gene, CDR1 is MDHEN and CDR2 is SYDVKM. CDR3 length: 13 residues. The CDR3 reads CASSYRAGYEQYF. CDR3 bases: TGTGCCAGCAGTTACCGCGCAGGCTACGAGCAGTACTTC.